These 9 T cell receptor beta chains share one sample of origin, sequenced in a study of blood T cells in healthy people across ages. A second PCR of roughly 7 to 11 cycles used a sample-barcoded 5' primer and a J-beta primer mix. TCRdb itself ran the 5' RACE reads through MiXCR, one entry per CDR3 protein. The repertoire has hundreds of thousands of distinct CDR3 sequences, roughly 41% of them found once; the top ten carry about 30%. The sequencing sample was made of blood. The receptors originated from a man older than 75 in good health.

V gene TRBV5-1 combines with J gene TRBJ2-7, with 16 bases lining up with TRBD2. With 3 bases clipped from V and 6 bases from J, the junction kept 6 bases outside the gene matches. The CDR3 extends over 16 amino acids. Germline assignment: CDR1 SGHRS and CDR2 YFSETQ. The CDR3 is CASSSGTSGGAGEQYF. The CDR3 nucleotides read TGCGCCAGCAGCTCCGGGACTAGCGGGGGGGCAGGCGAGCAGTACTTC.

As regards this clonotype: A read error is possible here, since a much larger clone lies one base away. The V and J genes are TRBV28 and TRBJ2-5; 7 positions agree with TRBD2. The length of the CDR3 is 15 residues. CDR1 and CDR2 from the germline V gene are MDHEN and SYDVKM. The CDR3 protein is CASSFGLEGQVTQYF. The CDR3 coding sequence is TGTGCCAGCAGTTTCGGACTAGAGGGGCAAGTGACCCAGTACTTC. The full variable domain, its missing parts supplied by reference TRBV28 and TRBJ2-5, is DVKVTQSSRYLVKRTGEKVFLECVQDMDHENMFWYRQDPGLGLRLIYFSYDVKMKEKGDIPEGYSVSREKKERFSLILESASTNQTSMYLCASSFGLEGQVTQYFGPGTRLLVL.

This clonotype was seen just once. The rearrangement links TRBV6-5 to TRBJ2-1; 9 nucleotides agree with TRBD2. Germline lookup yields CDR1 MNHEY and CDR2 SVGAGI. J was trimmed by 6 bases and V by 4 bases; bases with no gene match: 7. The CDR3 is made up of 15 amino acids. This CDR3 reads CASSSRTSGPNEQFF. The CDR3 DNA sequence: TGTGCCAGCAGTTCCCGAACTAGCGGGCCCAATGAGCAGTTCTTC.

V and J are TRBV29-1 and TRBJ2-5, with no clear D. Trimming shortened V by 6 bases and J by 0 bases, and 14 bases separated the two germline ends. The CDR3 runs to 14 residues. CDR1 is SQVTM, CDR2 ANQGSEA, per germline. CDR3 protein: CSVTLPGDQETQYF. The CDR3 nucleotides are TGCAGCGTAACCCTCCCCGGAGACCAAGAGACCCAGTACTTC.

This clonotype was counted only a few times. This chain connects TRBV6-2 or TRBV6-3 to TRBJ2-1, with D perhaps TRBD1 (6 bases). V was shortened by 6 bases and J by 12 bases, with 21 bases between the two germline ends. The CDR3 runs to 14 residues. Germline V gives CDR1 MNHEY, CDR2 SVGEGT. The CDR3 here is CASSLGQSFTRQFF. Here the CDR3 DNA reads TGTGCCAGCAGCTTGGGACAATCTTTTACCAGGCAGTTCTTC.

On this clonotype: This may arise from a read error, as a much more abundant clone is one base away. The chain has TRBV24-1 and TRBJ2-7; 16 positions agree with TRBD2. V gave up 3 bases and J gave up 7 bases; unmatched junction bases: 11. Germline loops: CDR1 KGHDR, CDR2 SFDVKD. The CDR3 has 18 residues. The CDR3 reads CATSDRTGTSGRADEQYF. Written as DNA, the CDR3 is TGTGCCACCAGTGATCGAACCGGGACTAGCGGGAGGGCCGATGAGCAGTACTTC.

The V and J genes are TRBV18 and TRBJ2-1; D gene unclear. CDR1 KGHSH and CDR2 LQKENI come from the germline V gene. The CDR3 spans 13 residues. Trimming left V 3 bases short and J 7 bases short, with 10 bases between. CDR3 coding DNA: TGTGCCAGCTCACCCAGCCCGGCGAATGAGCAGTTCTTC. This sequence encodes CASSPSPANEQFF.

This clonotype showed up just a few times. The chain combines TRBV5-4 with TRBJ1-2, with D perhaps matching TRBD1 (6 bases). The V end was cut by 4 bases, the J end by 3 bases, with 13 bases between. CDR3 length: 14 amino acids. Germline V CDR1 and CDR2: SGHNT, YYREEE (reference sequence). The CDR3 spells CASSAQGYDYGYTF. The CDR3 DNA follows: TGTGCCAGCAGCGCACAGGGTTATGACTATGGCTACACCTTC.

The genes are TRBV6-2 or TRBV6-3 and TRBJ2-1, with D possibly being TRBD2 (8 bases). The ends were cut back, 5 bases at V and 9 bases at J, with 14 bases in the middle. There are 13 residues in the CDR3. Looked up from germline, CDR1 is MNHEY and CDR2 is SVGEGT. The CDR3 here is CASSRREGAEQFF. The CDR3 DNA reads TGTGCCAGCAGTCGCCGGGAGGGGGCTGAGCAGTTCTTC.